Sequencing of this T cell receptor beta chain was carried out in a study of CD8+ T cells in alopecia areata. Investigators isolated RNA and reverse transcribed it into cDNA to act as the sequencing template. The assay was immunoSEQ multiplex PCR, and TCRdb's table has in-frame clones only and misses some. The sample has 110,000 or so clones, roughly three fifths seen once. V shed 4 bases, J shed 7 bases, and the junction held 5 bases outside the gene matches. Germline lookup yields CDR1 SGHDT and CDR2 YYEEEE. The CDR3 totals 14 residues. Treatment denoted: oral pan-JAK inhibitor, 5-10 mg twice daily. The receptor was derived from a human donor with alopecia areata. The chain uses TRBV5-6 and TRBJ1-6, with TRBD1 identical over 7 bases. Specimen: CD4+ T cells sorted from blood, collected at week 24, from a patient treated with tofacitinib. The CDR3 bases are TGTGCCAGCAGCGCGGGACAGAAAAATTCACCCCTCCACTTT. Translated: CASSAGQKNSPLHF. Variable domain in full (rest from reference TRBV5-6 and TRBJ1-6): DAGVTQSPTHLIKTRGQQVTLRCSPKSGHDTVSWYQQALGQGPQFIFQYYEEEERQRGNFPDRFSGHQFPNYSSELNVNALLLGDSALYLCASSAGQKNSPLHFGNGTRLTVT.